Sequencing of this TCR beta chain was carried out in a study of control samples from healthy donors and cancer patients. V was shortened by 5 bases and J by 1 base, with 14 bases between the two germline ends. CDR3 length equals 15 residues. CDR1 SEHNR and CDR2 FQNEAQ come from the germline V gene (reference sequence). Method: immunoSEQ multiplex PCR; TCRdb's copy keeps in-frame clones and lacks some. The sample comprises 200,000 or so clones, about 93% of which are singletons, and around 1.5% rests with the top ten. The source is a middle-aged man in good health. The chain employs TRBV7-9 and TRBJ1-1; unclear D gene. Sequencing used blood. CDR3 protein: CASSPRLFTNTEAFF. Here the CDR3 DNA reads TGTGCCAGCAGCCCAAGACTCTTTACGAACACTGAAGCTTTCTTT.